What follows describes a single T cell receptor (beta chain). TCRdb keeps only in-frame clones here, not all; method: immunoSEQ multiplex PCR. The sample yields hundreds of thousands of clones, roughly 90% seen once. This entry comes from a study of shared T cell receptors in the human thymus. The CDR3 extends over 14 amino acids. Trimming took 5 bases from V and 5 from J; bases not matched to a gene: 6. Germline V CDR1 and CDR2: SGHAT, FQNNGV. The sample was also linked to a second study, of human thymus T cells.

The chain combines TRBV11-2 with TRBJ2-3, with 8 bases matching TRBD1. The source is a boy under two years old with a congenital heart defect. Material for sequencing was thymocytes. DNA of the CDR3: TGTGCCAGCAGCGAACAGGGGGAAGTAGATACGCAGTATTTT. Its translation: CASSEQGEVDTQYF.